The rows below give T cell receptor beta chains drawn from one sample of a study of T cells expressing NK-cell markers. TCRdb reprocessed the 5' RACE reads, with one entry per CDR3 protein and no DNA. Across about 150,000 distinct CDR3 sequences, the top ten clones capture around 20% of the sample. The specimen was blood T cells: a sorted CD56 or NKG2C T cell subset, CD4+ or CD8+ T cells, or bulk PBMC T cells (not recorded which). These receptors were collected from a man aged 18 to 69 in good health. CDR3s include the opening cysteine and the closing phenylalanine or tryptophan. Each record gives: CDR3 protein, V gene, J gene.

CDR3: CASSYSNNPRANYGYTF
V: TRBV6-2/TRBV6-3
J: TRBJ1-2

CDR3: CSARLGHGYEQYF
V: TRBV20-1
J: TRBJ2-7

CDR3: CASSQASLYQPQHF
V: TRBV4-1
J: TRBJ1-5

CDR3: CASSQRGQLELAYPSYNEQFF
V: TRBV6-1
J: TRBJ2-1

CDR3: CASSTLQARSGANVLTF
V: TRBV21-1
J: TRBJ2-6

CDR3: CASIDWEMETQYF
V: TRBV28
J: TRBJ2-5

CDR3: CASSQRGSGGFQPQHF
V: TRBV4-1
J: TRBJ1-5

CDR3: CASTTLAGVLTDTQYF
V: TRBV28
J: TRBJ2-3

CDR3: CASSQFSGVSYEQYF
V: TRBV4-2
J: TRBJ2-7

CDR3: CASSPTGKETQYF
V: TRBV6-6
J: TRBJ2-5

CDR3: CATRDRGGETQYF
V: TRBV15
J: TRBJ2-5

CDR3: CASSLGQGSRGYTF
V: TRBV11-2
J: TRBJ1-2

CDR3: CASSQTSGGANFF
V: TRBV12-3/TRBV12-4
J: TRBJ2-1

CDR3: CASSRLGDYSGNTIYF
V: TRBV19
J: TRBJ1-3

CDR3: CASSEDTGPFYEQYF
V: TRBV6-1
J: TRBJ2-7

CDR3: CASDDSSGQPQHF
V: TRBV12-3/TRBV12-4
J: TRBJ1-5

CDR3: CASSLVATKNTEAFF
V: TRBV11-3
J: TRBJ1-1

CDR3: CASSNRDSGNYGYTF
V: TRBV5-1
J: TRBJ1-2

CDR3: CASSHLRGGSTDTQYF
V: TRBV4-1
J: TRBJ2-3

CDR3: CASSFRREPHEQYF
V: TRBV7-9
J: TRBJ2-7

CDR3: CASSYGGYNEQFF
V: TRBV6-5
J: TRBJ2-1

CDR3: CASSLLSPGLMNTEAFF
V: TRBV7-9
J: TRBJ1-1

CDR3: CSVIRESGELFF
V: TRBV29-1
J: TRBJ2-2

CDR3: CASSLTAFGPDTQYF
V: TRBV12-3/TRBV12-4
J: TRBJ2-3

CDR3: CASSLTPGGISYNEQFF
V: TRBV28
J: TRBJ2-1

CDR3: CASSLETPGSMNTEAFF
V: TRBV7-6
J: TRBJ1-1

CDR3: CASSPSGIQANTEAFF
V: TRBV11-2
J: TRBJ1-1

CDR3: CASSLRDYIYTGELFF
V: TRBV7-9
J: TRBJ2-2

CDR3: CASRHLGEGENTEAFF
V: TRBV14
J: TRBJ1-1

CDR3: CASSPQNGYTF
V: TRBV18
J: TRBJ1-2

CDR3: CASSYSADGAQPQHF
V: TRBV6-2/TRBV6-3
J: TRBJ1-5

CDR3: CASSSQWGGSGELFF
V: TRBV12-3/TRBV12-4
J: TRBJ2-2

CDR3: CSVRLADRSYNEQFF
V: TRBV20-1
J: TRBJ2-1

CDR3: CASSQTGTNEQFF
V: TRBV4-1
J: TRBJ2-1

CDR3: CASSPSVEGNEKLFF
V: TRBV7-9
J: TRBJ1-4

CDR3: CASHRGSSYNEQFF
V: TRBV2
J: TRBJ2-1

CDR3: CASRRQGMNTEAFF
V: TRBV28
J: TRBJ1-1

CDR3: CASSPPGGSDGYTF
V: TRBV7-9
J: TRBJ1-2

CDR3: CAISELWVSGAVGQPQHF
V: TRBV10-3
J: TRBJ1-5

CDR3: CASSGRRGFQETQYF
V: TRBV5-6
J: TRBJ2-5

CDR3: CSAMGLEETQYF
V: TRBV20-1
J: TRBJ2-5

CDR3: CASSQDWQDFSYNSPLHF
V: TRBV4-2
J: TRBJ1-6

CDR3: CASSQEAGGWETQYF
V: TRBV14
J: TRBJ2-5

CDR3: CASSYPGQLSYGYTF
V: TRBV6-5
J: TRBJ1-2

CDR3: CASKTGGMNTEAFF
V: TRBV6-1
J: TRBJ1-1

CDR3: CSASFLPLGKPGLAGGETQYF
V: TRBV20-1
J: TRBJ2-5